This TCR beta chain stems from a study of cytomegalovirus exposure and HLA in healthy donors. General observations from the study: Accurate prediction of most subjects' HLA-A and HLA-B alleles from TCR beta sequences was reported.

Trimming removed 0 bases from V and 11 bases from J, with 6 bases in between. This CDR3 has 11 amino acids. The germline CDR1 and CDR2 sequences are SEHNR and FQNEAQ (reference sequence). Details on this clone: Its target is not known.

13 Jbeta primers and 60 Vbeta primers were used for the PCR. Sequencing used immunoSEQ multiplex PCR; TCRdb keeps in-frame clones, though not all of them. Among some 140,000 clones listed, approximately 79% were seen once. The sequenced material came from PBMCs. The receptor was derived from a male donor in good health and CMV-seronegative. This rearrangement joins TRBV7-9 to TRBJ2-3, with no clear D. CDR3 in amino acids: CASSLAQKQYF. CDR3 DNA: TGTGCCAGCAGCTTAGCACAGAAGCAGTATTTT.